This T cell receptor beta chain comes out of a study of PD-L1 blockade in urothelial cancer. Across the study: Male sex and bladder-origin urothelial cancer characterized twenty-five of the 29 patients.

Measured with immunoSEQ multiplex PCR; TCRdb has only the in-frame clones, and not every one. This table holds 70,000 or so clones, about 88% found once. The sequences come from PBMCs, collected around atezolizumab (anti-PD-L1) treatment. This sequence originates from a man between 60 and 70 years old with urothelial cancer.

This CDR3 reads CASSLQDRGFYEQYF. CDR3 bases: TGCGCCAGCAGCCTTCAGGACAGGGGATTCTACGAGCAGTACTTC. The J gene is TRBJ2-7, the V gene TRBV5-1; 9 nucleotides line up with TRBD1. The CDR3 totals 15 residues. The germline V gene encodes CDR1 SGHRS and CDR2 YFSETQ. V shed 4 bases, J shed 3 bases, and the junction held 8 bases outside the gene matches.